What follows is one T cell receptor beta chain and its context. Its antigen is not known. The data originate from a study of PD-1 blockade in mismatch repair-deficient tumors. About the research overall: Patients had 11 to 13 mismatch repair-deficient cancer types and were previously treated and progressing.

All patients were mismatch repair deficient, assessed by either PCR or immunohistochemistry. A few pembrolizumab responders had their TCRs sequenced. Produced via immunoSEQ multiplex PCR; TCRdb's table is partial and in-frame only. The sample carries around 17,000 clones, 84% recorded once. The germline V gene has CDR1 SNHLY and CDR2 FYNNEI. This CDR3 spans 15 amino acids. V lost 5 bases, J lost 0 bases, and 13 bases lay in between. General study findings and limits: Tumor-resident clones, often undetectable pretreatment in blood, expanded then contracted after pembrolizumab.

This specimen consisted of PBMCs, obtained less than 25 weeks after starting pembrolizumab. The J gene is TRBJ1-1, the V gene TRBV2; TRBD1 might be the D (6 bases). This receptor was identified in an adult with mismatch repair-deficient cancer. CDR3 loop: CASSLGHPLNTEAFF. The DNA for the CDR3 is TGTGCCAGCAGTCTGGGACACCCCCTGAACACTGAAGCTTTCTTT. Filled out from reference TRBV2 and TRBJ1-1, the complete variable domain reads EPEVTQTPSHQVTQMGQEVILRCVPISNHLYFYWYRQILGQKVEFLVSFYNNEISEKSEIFDDQFSVERPDGSNFTLKIRSTKLEDSAMYFCASSLGHPLNTEAFFGQGTRLTVV.